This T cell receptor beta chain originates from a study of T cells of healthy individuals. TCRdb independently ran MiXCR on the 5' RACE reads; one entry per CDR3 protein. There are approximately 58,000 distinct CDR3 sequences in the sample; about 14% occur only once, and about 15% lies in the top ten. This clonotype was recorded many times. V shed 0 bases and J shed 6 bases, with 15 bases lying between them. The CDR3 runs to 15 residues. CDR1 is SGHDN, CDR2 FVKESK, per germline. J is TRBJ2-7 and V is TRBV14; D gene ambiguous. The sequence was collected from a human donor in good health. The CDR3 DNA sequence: TGTGCCAGCAGCCAAGATGTCCCAGGTCCTCTCGAGCAGTACTTC. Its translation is CASSQDVPGPLEQYF.